Below are 2 T cell receptor beta chains sequenced from a single sample in a study of blood T cell repertoires in COVID-19. Produced via immunoSEQ multiplex PCR; TCRdb's table is partial and in-frame only. The table shows roughly 120,000 clones, with over 60% occurring only once. What was sequenced was peripheral blood. The receptor set was obtained from a man aged 65-85 years with acute or convalescent COVID-19.

The CDR3: CASSRAGAYEQYF. The CDR3 DNA reads TGCGCCAGCAGCCGAGCGGGAGCCTACGAGCAGTACTTC. The V and J genes are TRBV4-1 and TRBJ2-7; 8 positions agree with TRBD2. V shed 4 bases, J shed 2 bases, and the junction held 1 base outside the gene matches. CDR3 length: 13 residues. Germline CDR1 and CDR2: MGHRA and YSYEKL.

This chain links TRBV6-6 with TRBJ1-5, with TRBD1 as a possible D gene (6 bases). The CDR3 contains 13 residues. The ends were cut back, 8 bases at V and 4 bases at J, with 12 bases in the middle. Germline loops: CDR1 MNHNY, CDR2 SVGAGI (reference sequence). The CDR3 sequence is CASHDRTNQPQHF. DNA of the CDR3: TGTGCCAGCCATGACAGGACTAATCAGCCCCAGCATTTT.